This TCR beta chain derives from a study of shared clonotypes between healthy human individuals. Measured with immunoSEQ multiplex PCR; TCRdb has only the in-frame clones, and not every one. This sample has about 480,000 clones, with 75% to 85% found just once. Germline V gene data show CDR1 as MNHEY and CDR2 as SMNVEV (reference sequence). The CDR3 sequence is 15 residues long. Trimming removed 0 bases from V and 4 bases from J, with 9 bases in between. The source material was PBMCs. The chain has TRBV27 and TRBJ2-2; D not resolved. This receptor was obtained from a woman aged 40 to 49 in good health. Some clones in this sample may be carry-over from other donors' samples. The CDR3 loop is CASSLSWTSTGELFF. The CDR3 DNA reads as TGTGCCAGCAGTTTATCGTGGACCTCCACCGGGGAGCTGTTTTTT.